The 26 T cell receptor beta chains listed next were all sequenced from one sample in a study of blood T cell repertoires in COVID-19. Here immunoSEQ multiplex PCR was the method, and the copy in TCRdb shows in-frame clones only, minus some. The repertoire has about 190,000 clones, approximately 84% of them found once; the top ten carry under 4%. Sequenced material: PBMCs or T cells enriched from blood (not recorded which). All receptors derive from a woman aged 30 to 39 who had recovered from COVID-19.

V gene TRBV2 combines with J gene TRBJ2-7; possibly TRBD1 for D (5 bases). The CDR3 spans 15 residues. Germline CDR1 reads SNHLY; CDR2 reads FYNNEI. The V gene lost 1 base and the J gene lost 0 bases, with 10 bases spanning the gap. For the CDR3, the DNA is TGTGCCAGCAGTGAAGAGACAGCTCGCTCCTACGAGCAGTACGTC. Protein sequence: CASSEETARSYEQYV.

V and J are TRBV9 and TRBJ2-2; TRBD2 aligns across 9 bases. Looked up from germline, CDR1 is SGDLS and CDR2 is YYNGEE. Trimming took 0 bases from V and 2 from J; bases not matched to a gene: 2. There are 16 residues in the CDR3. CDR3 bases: TGTGCCAGCAGCGTAGTAGCGGGGGCCAACACCGGGGAGCTGTTTTTT. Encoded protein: CASSVVAGANTGELFF.

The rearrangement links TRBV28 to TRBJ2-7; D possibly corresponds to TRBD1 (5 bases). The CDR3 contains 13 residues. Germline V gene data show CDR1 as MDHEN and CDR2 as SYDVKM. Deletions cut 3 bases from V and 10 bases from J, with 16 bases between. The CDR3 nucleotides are TGTGCCAGCAGTTTCCCCTCAGGGCCCGATCAGTACTTC. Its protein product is CASSFPSGPDQYF.

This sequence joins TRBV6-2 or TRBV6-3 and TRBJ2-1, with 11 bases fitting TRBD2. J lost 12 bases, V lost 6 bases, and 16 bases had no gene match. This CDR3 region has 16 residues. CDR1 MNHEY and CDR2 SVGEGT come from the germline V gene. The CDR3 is CASSSSTGLAGGGQFF. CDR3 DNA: TGTGCCAGCAGCAGCTCGACTGGTCTAGCGGGAGGTGGGCAGTTCTTC.

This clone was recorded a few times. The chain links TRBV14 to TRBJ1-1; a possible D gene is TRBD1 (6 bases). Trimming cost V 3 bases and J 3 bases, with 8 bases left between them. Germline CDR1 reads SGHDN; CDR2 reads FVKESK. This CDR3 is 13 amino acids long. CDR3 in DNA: TGTGCCAGCAGCCAGGGGGCTTACACTGAAGCTTTCTTT. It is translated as CASSQGAYTEAFF.

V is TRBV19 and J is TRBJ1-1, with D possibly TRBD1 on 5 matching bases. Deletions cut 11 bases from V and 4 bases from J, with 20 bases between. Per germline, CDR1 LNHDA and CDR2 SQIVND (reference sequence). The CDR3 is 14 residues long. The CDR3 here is CASTVREVGTEAFF. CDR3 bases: TGTGCCTCCACTGTCAGGGAAGTGGGCACTGAAGCTTTCTTT.

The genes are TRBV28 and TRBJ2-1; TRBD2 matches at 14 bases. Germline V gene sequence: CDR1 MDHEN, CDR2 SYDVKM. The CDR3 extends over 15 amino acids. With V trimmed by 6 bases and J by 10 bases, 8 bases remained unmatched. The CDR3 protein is CASRRGTSGSVEQFF. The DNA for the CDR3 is TGTGCCAGCAGGCGCGGGACTAGCGGGAGTGTCGAGCAGTTCTTC. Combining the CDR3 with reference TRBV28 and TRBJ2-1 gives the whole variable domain DVKVTQSSRYLVKRTGEKVFLECVQDMDHENMFWYRQDPGLGLRLIYFSYDVKMKEKGDIPEGYSVSREKKERFSLILESASTNQTSMYLCASRRGTSGSVEQFFGPGTRLTVL.

For the CDR3, the DNA is TGTGCCAGCAGTACCCAGGGGACGAACACTGAAGCTTTCTTT. Encoded protein: CASSTQGTNTEAFF. This chain uses TRBV2 with TRBJ1-1; D may be TRBD1 (6 bases). The germline V and J ends were trimmed by 5 bases and 1 base, with 11 bases remaining between them. The length of the CDR3 is 14 residues. Germline V gives CDR1 SNHLY, CDR2 FYNNEI.

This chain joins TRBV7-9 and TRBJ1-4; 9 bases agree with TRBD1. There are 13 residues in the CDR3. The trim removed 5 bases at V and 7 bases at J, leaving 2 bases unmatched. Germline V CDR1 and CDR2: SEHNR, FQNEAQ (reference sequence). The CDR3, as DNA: TGTGCCAGCAGCGCGGACAGGGGTGAAAAACTGTTTTTT. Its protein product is CASSADRGEKLFF.

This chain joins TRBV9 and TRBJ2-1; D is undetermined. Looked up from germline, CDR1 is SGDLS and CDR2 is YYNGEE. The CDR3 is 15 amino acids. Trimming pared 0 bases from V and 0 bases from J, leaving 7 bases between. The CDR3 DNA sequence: TGTGCCAGCAGCGTAGGCCAGAACTCCTACAATGAGCAGTTCTTC. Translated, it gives CASSVGQNSYNEQFF.

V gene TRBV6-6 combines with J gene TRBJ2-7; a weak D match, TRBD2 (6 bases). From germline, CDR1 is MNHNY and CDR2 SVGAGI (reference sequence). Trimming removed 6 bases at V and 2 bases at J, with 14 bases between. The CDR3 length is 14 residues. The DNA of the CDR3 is TGTGCCAGCAGCCTGACTAGACCCCCCTACGAGCAGTACTTC. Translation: CASSLTRPPYEQYF.

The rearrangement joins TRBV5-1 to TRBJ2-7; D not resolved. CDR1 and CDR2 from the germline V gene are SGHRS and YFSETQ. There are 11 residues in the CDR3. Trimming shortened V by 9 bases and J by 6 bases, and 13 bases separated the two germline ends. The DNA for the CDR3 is TGCGCCAACCGGGTCCGCGGCGAGCAGTACGTC. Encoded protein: CANRVRGEQYV.

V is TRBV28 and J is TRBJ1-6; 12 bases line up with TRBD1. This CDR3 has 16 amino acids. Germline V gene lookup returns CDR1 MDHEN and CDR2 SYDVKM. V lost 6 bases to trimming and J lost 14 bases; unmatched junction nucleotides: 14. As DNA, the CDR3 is TGTGCCAGCAGATTACCGGGACAGGGGGCTGGGGTAGCCCTCCACTTT. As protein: CASRLPGQGAGVALHF. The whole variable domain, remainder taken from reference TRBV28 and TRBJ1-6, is DVKVTQSSRYLVKRTGEKVFLECVQDMDHENMFWYRQDPGLGLRLIYFSYDVKMKEKGDIPEGYSVSREKKERFSLILESASTNQTSMYLCASRLPGQGAGVALHFGNGTRLTVT.

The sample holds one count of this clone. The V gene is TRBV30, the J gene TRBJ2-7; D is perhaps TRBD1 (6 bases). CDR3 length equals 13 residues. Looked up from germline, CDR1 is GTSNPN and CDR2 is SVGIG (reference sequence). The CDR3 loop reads CACIPGQSYEQYF. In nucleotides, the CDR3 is TGTGCTTGTATACCCGGACAGTCCTACGAGCAGTACTTC.

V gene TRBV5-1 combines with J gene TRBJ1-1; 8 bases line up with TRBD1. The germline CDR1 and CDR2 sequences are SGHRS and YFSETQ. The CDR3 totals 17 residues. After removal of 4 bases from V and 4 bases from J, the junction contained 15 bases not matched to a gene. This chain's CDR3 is CASSGGGQVIRSTEAFF. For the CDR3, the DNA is TGCGCCAGCAGCGGCGGGGGACAGGTTATTAGGTCCACTGAAGCTTTCTTT.

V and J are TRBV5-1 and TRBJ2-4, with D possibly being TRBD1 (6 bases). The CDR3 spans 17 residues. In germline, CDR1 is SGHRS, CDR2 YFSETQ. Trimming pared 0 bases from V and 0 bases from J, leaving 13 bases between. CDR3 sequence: CASSLAGTRLAKNIQYF. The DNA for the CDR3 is TGCGCCAGCAGCTTGGCCGGGACACGGCTAGCCAAAAACATTCAGTACTTC.

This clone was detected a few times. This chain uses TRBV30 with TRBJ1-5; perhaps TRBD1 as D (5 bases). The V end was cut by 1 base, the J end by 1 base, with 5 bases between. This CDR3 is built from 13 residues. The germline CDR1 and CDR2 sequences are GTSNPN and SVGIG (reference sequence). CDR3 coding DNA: TGTGCCTGGAGTGAGGGGAGCAATCAGCCCCAGCATTTT. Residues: CAWSEGSNQPQHF.

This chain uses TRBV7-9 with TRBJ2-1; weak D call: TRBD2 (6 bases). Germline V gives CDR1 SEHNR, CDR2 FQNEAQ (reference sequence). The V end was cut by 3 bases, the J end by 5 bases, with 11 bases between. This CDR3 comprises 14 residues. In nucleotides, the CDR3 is TGTGCCAGCAGCTTTTGGGGACTTAACAATGAGCAGTTCTTC. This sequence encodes CASSFWGLNNEQFF. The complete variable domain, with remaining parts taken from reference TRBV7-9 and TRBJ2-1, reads DTGVSQNPRHKITKRGQNVTFRCDPISEHNRLYWYRQTLGQGPEFLTYFQNEAQLEKSRLLSDRFSAERPKGSFSTLEIQRTEQGDSAMYLCASSFWGLNNEQFFGPGTRLTVL.

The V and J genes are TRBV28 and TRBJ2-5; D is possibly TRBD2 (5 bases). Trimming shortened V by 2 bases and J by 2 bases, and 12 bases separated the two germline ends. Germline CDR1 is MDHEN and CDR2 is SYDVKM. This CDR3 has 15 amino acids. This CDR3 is CASSLITRLQETQYF. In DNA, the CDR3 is TGTGCCAGCAGTTTAATCACTAGGCTACAAGAGACCCAGTACTTC.

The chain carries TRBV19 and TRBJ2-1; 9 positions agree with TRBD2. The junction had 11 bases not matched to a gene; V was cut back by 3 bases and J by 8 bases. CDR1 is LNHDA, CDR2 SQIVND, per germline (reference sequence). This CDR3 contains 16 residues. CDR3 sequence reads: CASSMVLSGGFDEQFF. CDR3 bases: TGTGCCAGTAGTATGGTACTGAGCGGGGGGTTCGATGAGCAGTTCTTC.

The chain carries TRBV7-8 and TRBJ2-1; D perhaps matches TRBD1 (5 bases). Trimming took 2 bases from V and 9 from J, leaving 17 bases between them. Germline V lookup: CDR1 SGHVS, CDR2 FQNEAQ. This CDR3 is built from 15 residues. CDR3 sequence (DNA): TGTGCCAGCAGCTTATTCGACGAACAGGCAGGTGAGCAGTTCTTC. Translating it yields CASSLFDEQAGEQFF.

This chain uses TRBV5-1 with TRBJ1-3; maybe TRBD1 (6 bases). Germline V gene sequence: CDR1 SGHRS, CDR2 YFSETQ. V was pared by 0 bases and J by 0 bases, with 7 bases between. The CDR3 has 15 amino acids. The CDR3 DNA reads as TGCGCCAGCAGCTTGGCCAGGGGCTCTGGAAACACCATATATTTT. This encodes CASSLARGSGNTIYF.

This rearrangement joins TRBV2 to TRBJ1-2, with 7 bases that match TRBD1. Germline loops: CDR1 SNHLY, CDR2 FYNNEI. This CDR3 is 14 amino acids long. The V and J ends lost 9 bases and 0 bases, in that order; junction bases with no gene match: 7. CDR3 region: CASLGQPANYGYTF. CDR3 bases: TGTGCCAGTCTGGGACAGCCAGCTAACTATGGCTACACCTTC.

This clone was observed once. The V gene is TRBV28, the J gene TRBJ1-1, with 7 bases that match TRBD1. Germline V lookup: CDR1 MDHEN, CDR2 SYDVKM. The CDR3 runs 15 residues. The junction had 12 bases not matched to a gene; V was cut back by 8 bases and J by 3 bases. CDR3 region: CASPDRLFEDTEAFF. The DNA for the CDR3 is TGTGCCAGCCCGGACAGGTTGTTTGAAGACACTGAAGCTTTCTTT.

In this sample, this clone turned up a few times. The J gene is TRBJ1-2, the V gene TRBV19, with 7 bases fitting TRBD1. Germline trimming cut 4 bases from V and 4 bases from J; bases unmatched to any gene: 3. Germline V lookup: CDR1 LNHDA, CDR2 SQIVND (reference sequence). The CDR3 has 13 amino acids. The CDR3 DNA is TGTGCCAGTAGTAGGACAGGTGCCTATGGCTACACCTTC. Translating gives CASSRTGAYGYTF.

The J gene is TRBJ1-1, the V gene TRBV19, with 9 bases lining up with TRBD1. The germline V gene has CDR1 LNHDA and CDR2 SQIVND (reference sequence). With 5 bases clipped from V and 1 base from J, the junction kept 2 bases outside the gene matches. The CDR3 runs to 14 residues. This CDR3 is CASSWGQGNTEAFF. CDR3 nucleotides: TGTGCCAGTAGTTGGGGACAGGGGAACACTGAAGCTTTCTTT.